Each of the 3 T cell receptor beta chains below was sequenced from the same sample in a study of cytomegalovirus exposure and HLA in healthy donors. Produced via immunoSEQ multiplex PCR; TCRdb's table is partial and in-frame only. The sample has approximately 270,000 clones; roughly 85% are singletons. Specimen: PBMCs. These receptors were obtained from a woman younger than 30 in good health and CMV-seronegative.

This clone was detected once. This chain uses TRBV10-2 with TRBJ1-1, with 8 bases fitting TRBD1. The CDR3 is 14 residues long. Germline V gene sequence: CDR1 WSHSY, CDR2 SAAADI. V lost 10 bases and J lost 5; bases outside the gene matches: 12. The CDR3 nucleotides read TGCGCCACTTACCACGGACAGGGAGTAACTGAAGCTTTCTTT. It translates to CATYHGQGVTEAFF.

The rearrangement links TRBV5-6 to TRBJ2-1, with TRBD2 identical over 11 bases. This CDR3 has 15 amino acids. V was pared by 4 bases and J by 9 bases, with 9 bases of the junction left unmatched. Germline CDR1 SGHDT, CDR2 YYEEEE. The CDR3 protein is CASSPRLAGFGEQFF. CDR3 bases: TGTGCCAGCAGCCCGCGACTAGCGGGATTCGGTGAGCAGTTCTTC.

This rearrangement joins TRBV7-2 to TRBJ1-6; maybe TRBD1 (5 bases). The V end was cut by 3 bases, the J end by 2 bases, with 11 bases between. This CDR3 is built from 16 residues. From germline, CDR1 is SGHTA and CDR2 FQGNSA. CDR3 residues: CASSLSRQTYNSPLHF. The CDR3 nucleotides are TGTGCCAGCAGCTTGTCCCGACAGACCTATAATTCACCCCTCCACTTT.